This record concerns one TCR beta chain sequence. The CDR3 extends over 15 amino acids. Losses at the gene ends were 5 bases for V and 11 bases for J; bases not matched to a gene: 16. The germline V gene encodes CDR1 MNHNS and CDR2 SASEGT. This specimen belongs to a study of T cells in Graves' hyperthyroidism and ophthalmopathy. RNA transcripts provided the source from which TCR beta CDR3 regions were amplified. An initial round of RT-PCR targeting the TCR CDR3 relied on the HTBI primer set. TCRdb used MiXCR to reprocess the multiplex PCR reads, holding one entry per CDR3 protein. The sample includes 490,000 or so distinct CDR3 sequences, about 20% of them seen just once.

V usage is TRBV6-1 and J usage is TRBJ2-3, with TRBD2 matching 7 bases. This receptor was taken from a woman between 65 and 79 years old with Graves' ophthalmopathy. Sequenced material: blood. The CDR3 here is CASSNSRDYSSEQYF. The CDR3 region has the DNA TGTGCCAGCAGTAATTCCCGGGACTATTCCTCAGAGCAGTATTTT.